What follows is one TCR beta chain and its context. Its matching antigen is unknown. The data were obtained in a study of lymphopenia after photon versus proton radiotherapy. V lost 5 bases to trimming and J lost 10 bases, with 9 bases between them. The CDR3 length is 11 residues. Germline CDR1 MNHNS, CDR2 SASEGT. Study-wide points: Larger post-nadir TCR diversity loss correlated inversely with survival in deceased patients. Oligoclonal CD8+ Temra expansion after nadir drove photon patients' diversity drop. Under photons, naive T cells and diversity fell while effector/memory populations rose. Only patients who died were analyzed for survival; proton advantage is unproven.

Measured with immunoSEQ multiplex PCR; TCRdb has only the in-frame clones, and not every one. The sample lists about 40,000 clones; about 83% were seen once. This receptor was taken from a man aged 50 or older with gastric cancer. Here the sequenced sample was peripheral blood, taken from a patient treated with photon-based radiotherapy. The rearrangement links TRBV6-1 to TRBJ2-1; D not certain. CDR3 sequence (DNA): TGTGCCAGCAGTCTATCTGGGGAGCAGTTCTTC. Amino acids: CASSLSGEQFF.